The entry below describes one T cell receptor beta chain. Trimming removed 0 bases from V and 6 bases from J, with 7 bases in between. This CDR3 is built from 14 residues. The germline V gene encodes CDR1 SGHDT and CDR2 YYEEEE. The sample is drawn from a study of T cell changes during pregnancy in multiple sclerosis. Clones were read by immunoSEQ multiplex PCR, and TCRdb kept only the in-frame ones, dropping some. The data hold 95,000 to 100,000 clones, with about 90% observed a single time. The receptor was derived from a female donor with multiple sclerosis, enrolled in a pregnancy study. The chain has TRBV5-6 and TRBJ1-6, with D uncertain. Sample: peripheral blood, taken in the second trimester of pregnancy. The CDR3 coding sequence is TGTGCCAGCAGCTTGGGCGGGAGTAATTCACCCCTCCACTTT. Protein: CASSLGGSNSPLHF.